These 24 T cell receptor beta chains were all obtained from the same sample, sequenced in a study of early T cells in non-severe SARS-CoV-2 infection. TCRdb reprocessed the 5' RACE reads with MiXCR, giving one entry per CDR3 protein. This table holds about 59,000 distinct CDR3 sequences, approximately 13% found once. The sequencing here drew on whole blood, taken at baseline. The receptors shown here come from an adult who was a healthcare worker with PCR-confirmed SARS-CoV-2 infection or an uninfected control (not recorded which).

This clonotype was seen ten or more times. The rearrangement joins TRBV29-1 to TRBJ1-1; TRBD1 matches at 9 bases. The CDR3 spans 14 residues. Germline trimming cut 6 bases from V and 1 base from J; bases unmatched to any gene: 6. The V gene's germline CDR1 is SQVTM and CDR2 ANQGSEA. The DNA of the CDR3 is TGCAGCGTAACAACGGGACAGGGGAACACTGAAGCTTTCTTT. It codes for CSVTTGQGNTEAFF.

This clonotype was seen at least ten times. This chain links TRBV20-1 with TRBJ2-7; D gene unclear. This CDR3 comprises 12 residues. Trimming cost V 0 bases and J 5 bases, with 8 bases left between them. Germline loops: CDR1 DFQATT, CDR2 SNEGSKA (reference sequence). The CDR3 spells CSAREANNEQYF. As DNA, the CDR3 is TGCAGTGCTAGAGAAGCGAACAACGAGCAGTACTTC.

As concerns this clonotype: The final CDR3 position lacks the conserved phenylalanine or tryptophan, pointing to a likely read error. The DNA is left out, because the CDR3 cannot be placed on it with certainty; the CDR3 is given as TCRdb lists it. The V and J genes are TRBV21-1 and TRBJ2-3; the table names TRBD1, a call not compared with the DNA. TRBV21-1 is assigned pseudogene status. The CDR3 is 11 amino acids long, termini counted. CDR3 region: CASSPGEQALG.

This clonotype was seen just once. The gene calls are TRBV28 and TRBJ2-5, with TRBD2 matching over 11 bases. Trimming at V came to 7 bases and at J to 5 bases, leaving 12 bases not matched to a gene. Germline V gene sequence: CDR1 MDHEN, CDR2 SYDVKM. There are 16 residues in the CDR3. In DNA form, the CDR3 reads TGTGCCAGCACGCCCCGTCTAGCGGGAGGAGGGGAGACCCAGTACTTC. Its translation is CASTPRLAGGGETQYF.

The chain joins TRBV7-2 to TRBJ2-1; 11 positions agree with TRBD2. V lost 5 bases to trimming and J lost 7 bases; unmatched junction nucleotides: 10. The CDR3 runs 16 residues. In germline, CDR1 is SGHTA, CDR2 FQGNSA. CDR3: CASSPHSGGALNEQFF. The CDR3 bases are TGTGCCAGCAGCCCCCATAGCGGGGGGGCCCTGAATGAGCAGTTCTTC.

This clonotype was counted between two and nine times. The rearrangement links TRBV29-1 to TRBJ1-2, with TRBD1 as a possible D gene (5 bases). Germline CDR1 SQVTM, CDR2 ANQGSEA. Between the trimmed V and J ends, which lost 5 bases and 4 bases, there was a span of 11 bases. This CDR3 spans 12 amino acids. The CDR3: CSVLETVYGYTF. CDR3 bases: TGCAGCGTTCTAGAGACAGTCTATGGCTACACCTTC. Supplemented by reference TRBV29-1 and TRBJ1-2, the full variable domain reads SAVISQKPSRDICQRGTSLTIQCQVDSQVTMMFWYRQQPGQSLTLIATANQGSEATYESGFVIDKFPISRPNLTFSTLTVSNMSPEDSSIYLCSVLETVYGYTFGSGTRLTVV.

The sample holds many counts of this clonotype. The CDR3 loop reads CASFGDTEAFF. CDR3 nucleotide sequence: TGTGCCAGCTTTGGGGACACTGAAGCTTTCTTT. The chain carries TRBV18 and TRBJ1-1, with unresolved D. The CDR3 sequence is 11 residues long. V dropped 7 bases and J dropped 3 bases, with 6 bases sitting between them. Germline lookup yields CDR1 KGHSH and CDR2 LQKENI.

The chain recombines TRBV30 with TRBJ2-1; 9 bases are shared with TRBD2. Trimming at V came to 0 bases and at J to 5 bases, leaving 2 bases not matched to a gene. Looked up from germline, CDR1 is GTSNPN and CDR2 is SVGIG (reference sequence). This CDR3 region has 14 residues. In DNA form, the CDR3 reads TGTGCCTGGAGTGTGGGACTAGCTAACAATGAGCAGTTCTTC. Amino acids: CAWSVGLANNEQFF.

The rearrangement uses TRBV24-1 and TRBJ2-1; 9 nucleotides match TRBD2. CDR1 and CDR2 from the germline V gene are KGHDR and SFDVKD. The CDR3 is 16 residues long. Trimming took 1 base from V and 6 from J; bases not matched to a gene: 6. CDR3 sequence: CATSDLASGVTNEQFF. The CDR3 DNA is TGTGCCACCAGTGATTTAGCTAGCGGGGTGACCAATGAGCAGTTCTTC.

This clonotype occurred many times. This sequence joins TRBV5-1 and TRBJ2-3; D is unclear. Germline V gene lookup returns CDR1 SGHRS and CDR2 YFSETQ. The V end lost 4 bases, the J end lost 4 bases, and 10 bases lay between the germline ends. This CDR3 spans 13 amino acids. CDR3 nucleotides: TGCGCCAGCAGCCTCAGCAGGCCAGATACGCAGTATTTT. It yields the protein CASSLSRPDTQYF. The whole variable domain, filled in from reference TRBV5-1 and TRBJ2-3, reads KAGVTQTPRYLIKTRGQQVTLSCSPISGHRSVSWYQQTPGQGLQFLFEYFSETQRNKGNFPGRFSGRQFSNSRSEMNVSTLELGDSALYLCASSLSRPDTQYFGPGTRLTVL.

This clonotype turned up a few times. The rearrangement joins TRBV6-4 to TRBJ1-2, with TRBD1 as a possible D gene (6 bases). V shed 7 bases and J shed 2 bases, with 11 bases lying between them. This CDR3 region has 13 residues. The germline V gene encodes CDR1 MRHNA and CDR2 SNTAGT. CDR3 nucleotide sequence: TGTGCCAGCACACCGGGACAAAACTATGGCTACACCTTC. Amino acid sequence: CASTPGQNYGYTF.

The chain has TRBV20-1 and TRBJ2-2; 8 bases agree with TRBD2. This CDR3 contains 14 residues. The ends lost 7 bases at V and 5 bases at J; junction bases unmatched: 9. In germline, CDR1 is DFQATT, CDR2 SNEGSKA (reference sequence). CDR3 bases: TGCAGTGGTATTAGACTAGCGCAAACCGGGGAGCTGTTTTTT. Translating it yields CSGIRLAQTGELFF.

This clonotype has a count of ten or more. The rearrangement joins TRBV12-3 or TRBV12-4 to TRBJ2-7, with 11 positions matching TRBD1. V lost 5 bases and J lost 4; bases outside the gene matches: 4. There are 14 residues in the CDR3. The CDR3: CASSRTGGNYEQYF. The CDR3 nucleotides are TGTGCCAGCAGTAGGACAGGGGGCAATTACGAGCAGTACTTC.

This clonotype was seen only a few times. The chain employs TRBV29-1 and TRBJ1-2, with 8 bases that match TRBD1. Germline assignment: CDR1 SQVTM and CDR2 ANQGSEA. The V segment lost 6 bases and the J segment 8 bases; nucleotides outside the gene matches: 5. This CDR3 region has 11 residues. Written as DNA, the CDR3 is TGCAGCGTCGCGACAGGGGTCGGCTACACCTTC. Encoded protein: CSVATGVGYTF.

This clonotype came up many times. The genes are TRBV19 and TRBJ2-7; D is unresolved. Per the germline V gene, CDR1 is LNHDA and CDR2 is SQIVND (reference sequence). The V gene lost 9 bases and the J gene lost 0 bases, with 15 bases spanning the gap. There are 14 residues in the CDR3. This CDR3 reads CASSPAISSYEQYF. The CDR3 DNA follows: TGTGCCAGCTCTCCGGCGATCAGCTCCTACGAGCAGTACTTC.

This clonotype has a handful of counts. This rearrangement joins TRBV3-1 to TRBJ1-6; maybe TRBD1 (6 bases). This CDR3 is 14 amino acids long. Looked up from germline, CDR1 is LGHDT and CDR2 is YNNKEL (reference sequence). Trimming cost V 5 bases and J 7 bases, with 12 bases left between them. CDR3 region: CASSSGQTNSPLHF. CDR3 in DNA: TGTGCCAGCAGCTCCGGACAGACCAATTCACCCCTCCACTTT.

This chain uses TRBV7-2 with TRBJ2-3; TRBD2 matches 8 bases. This CDR3 region has 15 residues. V gave up 6 bases and J gave up 4 bases; unmatched junction bases: 9. Germline values: CDR1 SGHTA, CDR2 FQGNSA. The CDR3 here is CASRSSGSRADTQYF. The CDR3, as DNA: TGTGCCAGCAGGTCTAGCGGGTCAAGGGCAGATACGCAGTATTTT.

The chain employs TRBV7-3 and TRBJ2-2; D not resolved. CDR3 length: 13 residues. The germline V gene has CDR1 SGHTA and CDR2 FQGTGA. The ends were cut back, 2 bases at V and 7 bases at J, with 8 bases in the middle. The CDR3 region has the DNA TGTGCCAGCAGCTTACTCGAATACGGGGAGCTGTTTTTT. It specifies CASSLLEYGELFF.

This clonotype was seen more than once but under ten times. V usage is TRBV11-3 and J usage is TRBJ2-2; weak D call: TRBD2 (5 bases). The length of the CDR3 is 16 residues. Germline V CDR1 and CDR2: SGHNT, YENEEA. The V end lost 1 base, the J end lost 0 bases, and 9 bases lay between the germline ends. The CDR3 sequence is CASSLAAGANTGELFF. The CDR3 nucleotides read TGTGCCAGCAGCTTAGCGGCGGGTGCGAACACCGGGGAGCTGTTTTTT.

This clonotype was counted between two and nine times. The rearrangement joins TRBV5-1 to TRBJ2-7; perhaps D is TRBD1 or TRBD2 (5 bases each). The germline V gene encodes CDR1 SGHRS and CDR2 YFSETQ. Trimming left V 3 bases short and J 2 bases short, with 9 bases between. There are 13 residues in the CDR3. The CDR3 region has the DNA TGCGCCAGCAGCTCGGGACGGACCTACGAGCAGTACTTC. Residues: CASSSGRTYEQYF.

This clonotype has only a few counts. V is TRBV29-1 and J is TRBJ1-2; D unresolved. CDR3 length: 8 amino acids. V shed 4 bases and J shed 7 bases, with 1 base lying between them. Per the germline V gene, CDR1 is SQVTM and CDR2 is ANQGSEA. DNA of the CDR3: TGCAGCGTTGGTGGCTACACCTTC. Residues: CSVGGYTF. The whole variable domain, filled in from reference TRBV29-1 and TRBJ1-2, reads SAVISQKPSRDICQRGTSLTIQCQVDSQVTMMFWYRQQPGQSLTLIATANQGSEATYESGFVIDKFPISRPNLTFSTLTVSNMSPEDSSIYLCSVGGYTFGSGTRLTVV.

CDR3 sequence reads: CASSTYYRGKGNTIYF. The CDR3, as DNA: TGTGCCAGCAGCACCTACTACAGGGGGAAAGGAAACACCATATATTTT. The chain recombines TRBV7-6 with TRBJ1-3, with TRBD1 matching over 8 bases. CDR1 and CDR2 (germline): SGHVS, FNYEAQ. V lost 5 bases and J lost 4; bases outside the gene matches: 10. This CDR3 spans 16 amino acids.

In this sample, this clonotype turned up a few times. This chain uses TRBV7-8 with TRBJ2-2; possible D gene TRBD1, 6 bases. Germline-derived CDR1 and CDR2 are SGHVS and FQNEAQ. V shed 0 bases and J shed 2 bases, with 13 bases lying between them. CDR3 length: 17 residues. Written as DNA, the CDR3 is TGTGCCAGCAGCTTAGCGTTCCGGACAGCTAACACCGGGGAGCTGTTTTTT. Protein sequence: CASSLAFRTANTGELFF.

This chain links TRBV5-5 with TRBJ2-1, with 7 bases matching TRBD1. The germline gives CDR1 SGHKS, CDR2 YYEKEE (reference sequence). The CDR3 extends over 15 amino acids. Trimming at V came to 0 bases and at J to 1 base, leaving 1 base not matched to a gene. CDR3 sequence reads: CASSLATGSYNEQFF. The CDR3 DNA reads TGTGCCAGCAGCTTGGCGACAGGGTCCTACAATGAGCAGTTCTTC.